The rows below give T cell receptor beta chains drawn from one sample of a study of T cell repertoires in cytomegalovirus infection. TCRdb re-derived calls from the reads in MiXCR, one entry per CDR3 protein. The repertoire has roughly 150,000 distinct CDR3 sequences, less than 25% of them found once; the top ten carry roughly 27%. These TCRs are of unknown antigen specificity. This sample comprised CD8+ T cells from cultured PBMCs, obtained from culture after CMV antigen stimulation. The receptors were gathered from a human donor in good health (CMV status not recorded). Some clones in this sample may be carry-over from other donors' samples. CDR3s include the opening cysteine and the closing phenylalanine or tryptophan. The D gene is left open where the match is weak. Size values are once, few and many counts, or a class for expanded clones, and some rows have none.

clone_size j_call v_call d_call cdr3_aa cdr3_nt
NA TRBJ2-1 TRBV29-1 NA CSVDAGTSSYNEQFF TGCAGCGTTGACGCGGGGACCAGCTCCTACAATGAGCAGTTCTTC
many TRBJ2-7 TRBV7-2 TRBD1 CASSLGRVLQGATLYEQYF TGTGCCAGCAGCTTAGGAAGAGTTCTTCAGGGGGCGACCCTTTACGAGCAGTACTTC
few TRBJ1-4 TRBV7-6 TRBD1 CASSLEGAGEKLFF TGTGCCAGCAGCCTCGAGGGGGCGGGTGAAAAACTGTTTTTT
NA TRBJ1-1 TRBV7-2 TRBD1 CASSPETRDRVMNTEAFF TGTGCCAGCAGCCCCGAAACGCGGGACAGGGTTATGAACACTGAAGCTTTCTTT
NA TRBJ2-1 TRBV30 TRBD2 CAWSRGDYNEQFF TGTGCCTGGAGCCGGGGGGATTACAATGAGCAGTTCTTC
NA TRBJ2-2 TRBV25-1 NA CASSELVDTGELFF TGTGCCAGCAGTGAATTAGTCGACACCGGGGAGCTGTTTTTT
few TRBJ2-1 TRBV7-3 TRBD2 CASSLTDRTSGYNEQFF TGTGCCAGCAGCCTGACGGACCGGACTAGCGGATACAATGAGCAGTTCTTC
once TRBJ1-1 TRBV7-8 NA CASSFGVTGKNTEAFF TGTGCCAGCAGCTTTGGGGTTACAGGGAAAAACACTGAAGCTTTCTTT
NA TRBJ1-1 TRBV12-3/TRBV12-4 NA CASTPPWGDEAFF TGTGCCAGCACCCCCCCGTGGGGTGATGAAGCTTTCTTT
few TRBJ1-4 TRBV4-3 NA CASSLDRSTNEKLFF TGCGCCAGCAGCCTTGACAGGTCGACTAATGAAAAACTGTTTTTT
few TRBJ1-5 TRBV9 NA CASSVAGVGQPQHF TGTGCCAGCAGCGTAGCCGGGGTGGGCCAGCCCCAGCATTTT
NA TRBJ2-7 TRBV11-2 TRBD1 CASSRNRGSAIEQYF TGTGCCAGCAGCCGTAACAGGGGGTCGGCTATAGAGCAGTACTTC
NA TRBJ2-3 TRBV7-9 NA CASWPDTQYF TGTGCCAGCTGGCCAGATACGCAGTATTTT
few TRBJ2-3 TRBV6-1 TRBD2 CASSPSGGNTDTQYF TGTGCCAGCAGTCCTAGCGGGGGGAACACAGATACGCAGTATTTT
NA TRBJ2-1 TRBV6-1 TRBD1 CASVSGTGSSYNEQFF TGTGCCAGCGTATCGGGGACAGGGAGCTCCTACAATGAGCAGTTCTTC
few TRBJ1-1 TRBV12-3/TRBV12-4 NA CASSLALGAGMNTEAFF TGTGCCAGCAGTTTAGCCCTCGGGGCAGGTATGAACACTGAAGCTTTCTTT
NA TRBJ2-3 TRBV12-3/TRBV12-4 TRBD1 CASSLRTGGTDTQYF TGTGCCAGCAGCCTAAGGACAGGAGGCACAGATACGCAGTATTTT
few TRBJ1-1 TRBV2 NA CASSEWVGYNTEAFF TGTGCCAGCAGTGAATGGGTCGGCTATAACACTGAAGCTTTCTTT
NA TRBJ2-1 TRBV10-3 NA CAISDAGTLDEQFF TGTGCCATCAGTGATGCCGGGACTTTGGATGAGCAGTTCTTC
NA TRBJ2-2 TRBV12-3/TRBV12-4 TRBD1 CASSPQGAPTGELFF TGTGCCAGCAGCCCACAGGGGGCGCCCACCGGGGAGCTGTTTTTT
NA TRBJ1-2 TRBV7-6 NA CASSPPDIDGYTF TGTGCCAGCAGCCCTCCCGATATTGATGGCTACACCTTC
NA TRBJ2-1 TRBV7-2 NA CASSLGGGATDEQFF TGTGCCAGCAGCTTGGGAGGGGGGGCGACCGATGAGCAGTTCTTC
few TRBJ2-2 TRBV6-5 TRBD1 CASSSRTGGFTGELFF TGTGCCAGCAGTTCCCGGACAGGGGGGTTCACCGGGGAGCTGTTTTTT
NA TRBJ1-1 TRBV7-4 NA CASSLDGGTEAFF TGTGCCAGCAGCTTAGATGGGGGGACTGAAGCTTTCTTT
NA TRBJ2-3 TRBV6-6 TRBD2 CASSPGTSFPDTQYF TGTGCCAGCAGCCCCGGGACTAGCTTCCCAGATACGCAGTATTTT